This T cell receptor beta chain came from a study of early T cells in non-severe SARS-CoV-2 infection. Study context: Chains stayed unpaired after sequencing of bulk RNA from unsorted whole blood.

Individual cDNA molecules received unique molecular identifiers. TCRdb called the 5' RACE reads again in MiXCR, with one record for every CDR3 protein. The data contain 70,000 or so distinct CDR3 sequences, about 9.4% of them singletons. This sequence was found in an adult who was a healthcare worker with PCR-confirmed SARS-CoV-2 infection or an uninfected control (not recorded which). Sequencing used whole blood, obtained at baseline.

DNA for the CDR3: TGTGCCAGCAGCCAAAATCGGGGCGACTCTCCCCAGTACTTC. Translated, it gives CASSQNRGDSPQYF. The J gene is TRBJ2-7, the V gene TRBV16, with D tentatively TRBD1 or TRBD2 (5 bases each). V shed 2 bases and J shed 10 bases, with 18 bases lying between them. The CDR3 length is 14 residues. CDR1 is KGHSY and CDR2 is FQNENV in the germline V gene.